The rows below give T cell receptor beta chains drawn from one sample of a study of cytomegalovirus exposure and HLA in healthy donors. Libraries were prepared by immunoSEQ multiplex PCR; TCRdb keeps only in-frame clonotypes and omits some of them. The sample shows about 95,000 clones, about two thirds of them seen only once. The specimen sequenced was PBMCs. The receptors come from a woman aged 50 to 60 in good health and CMV-seropositive. The CDR3 runs from the conserved cysteine through the conserved F or W. Each record gives: clone size, V gene, D gene, J gene, CDR3 protein, CDR3 DNA. D genes are given only for firm matches. Clone size is stated in some rows and not others, as once, few, many or a class when expanded.

>.|TRBV5-1|.|TRBJ1-2
CASSQDAGHNYGYTF
TGCGCCAGCAGCCAAGACGCAGGGCATAACTATGGCTACACCTTC
>.|TRBV4-3|.|TRBJ2-3
CASSQDVYIGAQYF
TGCGCCAGCAGCCAAGATGTTTACATAGGGGCCCAGTATTTT
>.|TRBV5-6|TRBD1|TRBJ2-5
CASSPGQGRQTQYF
TGTGCCAGCAGCCCCGGACAGGGGCGCCAGACCCAGTACTTC
>.|TRBV28|TRBD1|TRBJ2-2
CASSFNRGSGTGELFF
TGTGCCAGCAGTTTCAACAGGGGGTCGGGGACCGGGGAGCTGTTTTTT
>.|TRBV19|.|TRBJ2-2
CASSMRADTGELFF
TGTGCCAGTAGTATGAGGGCCGACACCGGGGAGCTGTTTTTT
>few|TRBV19|TRBD2|TRBJ2-7
CASSRLAGTSEQYF
TGTGCCAGTAGTAGACTAGCGGGAACAAGCGAGCAGTACTTC
>once|TRBV6-1|.|TRBJ2-3
CASRRDTSTDTQYF
TGTGCCAGCAGAAGGGACACCAGCACAGATACGCAGTATTTT
>few|TRBV7-2|.|TRBJ2-1
CASSLDGRGNEQFF
TGTGCCAGCAGCTTAGACGGGAGAGGCAATGAGCAGTTCTTC
>.|TRBV28|TRBD1|TRBJ1-5
CASSLSGTGDQPQHF
TGTGCCAGCAGTTTATCCGGGACAGGTGATCAGCCCCAGCATTTT
>.|TRBV10-3|.|TRBJ2-7
CAISPGTSTYEQYF
TGTGCCATCTCCCCGGGTACTAGTACCTACGAGCAGTACTTC